This is a list of T cell receptor beta chains from one sample in a study of molecular identifiers for immune sequencing clone quantification. Each CDR3 protein gets one entry after TCRdb re-called the PCR reads with MiXCR. Of 550,000 to 750,000 distinct CDR3 sequences listed, just under 20% were seen once; the top ten hold roughly 0.83%. The material sequenced was naive CD8+ T cells from blood, with Jurkat cell RNA spiked in. The receptors were gathered from a human donor in good health. Some libraries in this study had Jurkat cell RNA spiked in. Each CDR3 is given without its conserved first and last residue.

V gene	J gene	CDR3 protein
TRBV10-3	TRBJ2-2	AIGRTGGIAGELF
TRBV24-1	TRBJ1-5	ATSDLDGQPQH
TRBV4-1	TRBJ2-7	ASSQDLASGREQY
TRBV11-2	TRBJ2-7	ASSPARGHFTYEQY
TRBV7-9	TRBJ2-7	ASSSPRDNYHEQY
TRBV4-1	TRBJ1-6	ASSQDRSLAGANSPLH
TRBV7-9	TRBJ2-2	ASSSTVPGQGDTEELF
TRBV4-3	TRBJ2-5	ASSQGLAGGVETQY
TRBV6-1	TRBJ1-5	ASSGPEPPH
TRBV7-8	TRBJ2-5	ASSTVTGGSETQY
TRBV7-7	TRBJ2-3	ASSEMVGVGQY
TRBV27	TRBJ2-4	ASSWGAKNIQY
TRBV6-2/TRBV6-3	TRBJ2-3	ASSTWTSGRVRDTQY
TRBV7-9	TRBJ2-7	ASSPKGEASYEQY
TRBV7-9	TRBJ2-2	ASSSPPGAGGTTRELF
TRBV2	TRBJ2-5	ASSDWTETQY
TRBV19	TRBJ2-7	ASSIGGVEQY
TRBV6-5	TRBJ2-7	ASSSTSGDSYEQY
TRBV20-1	TRBJ1-1	SALQGEAF
TRBV27	TRBJ2-5	ASRPLDRGEYQETQY
TRBV11-3	TRBJ2-1	ASSHGLAGGSSYNEQF
TRBV28	TRBJ2-3	ASSFSPGGVPDTQY
TRBV5-6	TRBJ1-1	ASSLAGTTATEAF
TRBV4-1	TRBJ2-1	ASSQATGVNNEQF
TRBV11-3	TRBJ1-5	ASSFSGGGGNQPQH
TRBV11-1	TRBJ2-7	ASSKAGGAGYEQY
TRBV7-9	TRBJ2-5	ASSGLGETQY
TRBV6-5	TRBJ1-6	ASRNEAIYSPLH
TRBV19	TRBJ2-1	ASRETSGGAGEQF
TRBV29-1	TRBJ1-1	SVAGTGFGFTEAF
TRBV19	TRBJ1-5	ASSILAGENQPQH
TRBV7-2	TRBJ2-1	ASSRHRVYNEQF
TRBV24-1	TRBJ2-3	ATSDPTRSDTDTQY
TRBV19	TRBJ2-3	ASSIGQGAPDTQY
TRBV5-1	TRBJ2-3	ASSGGQGLLTDTQY
TRBV5-6	TRBJ1-4	ASSLAVTGISPEKLF
TRBV6-2/TRBV6-3	TRBJ2-1	ASRQLGLAGVPEENEQF
TRBV27	TRBJ2-3	ASSLGLAGVLDTQY
TRBV9	TRBJ1-6	ASSAGSSPLH
TRBV20-1	TRBJ1-1	SARDLWGQNTEAF
TRBV4-3	TRBJ2-2	ACSPSQSGELF
TRBV15	TRBJ2-6	ATSRDTSVLT
TRBV5-5	TRBJ2-7	ASSLAKGAYEQY
TRBV7-9	TRBJ2-5	TSSSRGGVGEETQY
TRBV19	TRBJ1-6	ASSISDRGNSPLH
TRBV5-4	TRBJ1-1	ASSPESMNTEAF
TRBV29-1	TRBJ2-7	SAQDSYEQY
TRBV6-5	TRBJ2-1	ASSYQGTSGEQF
TRBV4-3	TRBJ1-2	ASSQDQAYGYT
TRBV19	TRBJ2-3	ASTEWALKTDTQY